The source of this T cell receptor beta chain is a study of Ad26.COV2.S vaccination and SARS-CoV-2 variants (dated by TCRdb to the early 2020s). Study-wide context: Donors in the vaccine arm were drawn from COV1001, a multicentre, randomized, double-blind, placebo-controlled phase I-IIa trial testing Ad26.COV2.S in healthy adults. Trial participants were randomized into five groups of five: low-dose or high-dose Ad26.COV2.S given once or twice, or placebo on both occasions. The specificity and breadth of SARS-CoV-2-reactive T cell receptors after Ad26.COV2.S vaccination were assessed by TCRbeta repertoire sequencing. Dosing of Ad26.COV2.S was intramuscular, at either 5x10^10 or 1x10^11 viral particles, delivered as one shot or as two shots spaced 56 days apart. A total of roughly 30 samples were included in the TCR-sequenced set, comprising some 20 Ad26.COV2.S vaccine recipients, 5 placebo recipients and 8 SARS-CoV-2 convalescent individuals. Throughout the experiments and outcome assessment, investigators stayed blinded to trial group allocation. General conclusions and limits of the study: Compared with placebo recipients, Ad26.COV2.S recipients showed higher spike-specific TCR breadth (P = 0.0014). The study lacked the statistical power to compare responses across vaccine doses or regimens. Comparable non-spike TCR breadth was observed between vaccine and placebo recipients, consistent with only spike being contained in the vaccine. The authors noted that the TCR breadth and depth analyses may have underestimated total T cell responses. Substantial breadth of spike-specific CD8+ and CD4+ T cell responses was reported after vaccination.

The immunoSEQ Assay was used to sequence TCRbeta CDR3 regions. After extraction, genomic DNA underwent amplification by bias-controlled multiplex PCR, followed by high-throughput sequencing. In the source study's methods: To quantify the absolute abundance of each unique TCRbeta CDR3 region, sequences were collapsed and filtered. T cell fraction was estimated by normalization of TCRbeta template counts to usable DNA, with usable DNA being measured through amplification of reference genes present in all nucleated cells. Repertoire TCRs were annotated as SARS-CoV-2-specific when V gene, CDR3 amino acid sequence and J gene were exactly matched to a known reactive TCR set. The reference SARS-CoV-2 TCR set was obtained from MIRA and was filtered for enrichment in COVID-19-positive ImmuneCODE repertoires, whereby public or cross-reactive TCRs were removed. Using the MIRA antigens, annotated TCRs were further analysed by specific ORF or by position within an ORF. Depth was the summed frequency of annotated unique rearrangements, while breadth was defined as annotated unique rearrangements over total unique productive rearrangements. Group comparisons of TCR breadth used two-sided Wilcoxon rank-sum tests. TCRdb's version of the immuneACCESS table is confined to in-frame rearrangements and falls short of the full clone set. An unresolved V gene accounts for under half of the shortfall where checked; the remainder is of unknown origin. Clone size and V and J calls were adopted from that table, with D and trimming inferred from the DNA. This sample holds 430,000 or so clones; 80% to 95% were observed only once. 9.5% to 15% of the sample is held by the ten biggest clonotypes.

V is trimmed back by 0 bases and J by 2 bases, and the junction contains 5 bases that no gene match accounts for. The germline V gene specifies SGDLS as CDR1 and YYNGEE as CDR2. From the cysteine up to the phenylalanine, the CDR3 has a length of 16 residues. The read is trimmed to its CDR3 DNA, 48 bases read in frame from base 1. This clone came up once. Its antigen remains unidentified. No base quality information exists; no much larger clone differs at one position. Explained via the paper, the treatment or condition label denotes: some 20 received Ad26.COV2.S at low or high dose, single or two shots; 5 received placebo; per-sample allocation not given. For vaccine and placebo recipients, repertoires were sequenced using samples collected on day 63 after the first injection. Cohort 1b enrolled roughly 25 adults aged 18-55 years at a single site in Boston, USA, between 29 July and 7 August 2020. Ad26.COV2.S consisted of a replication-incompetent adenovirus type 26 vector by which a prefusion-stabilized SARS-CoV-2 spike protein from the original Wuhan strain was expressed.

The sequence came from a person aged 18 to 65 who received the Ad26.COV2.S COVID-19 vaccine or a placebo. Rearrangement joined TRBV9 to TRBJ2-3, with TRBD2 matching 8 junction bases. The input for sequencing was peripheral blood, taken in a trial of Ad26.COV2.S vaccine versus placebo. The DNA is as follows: TGTGCCAGCAGCGTAGCGGCTAGCGGGTTCACAGATACGCAGTATTTT. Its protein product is CASSVAASGFTDTQYF.